The 30 T cell receptor beta chains presented below share a single source sample, sequenced in a study of molecular identifiers for immune sequencing clone quantification. TCRdb passed the PCR reads through MiXCR, listing each CDR3 protein once. The sample yields about 640,000 distinct CDR3 sequences, roughly 21% seen once. Sequenced input: naive CD8+ T cells from blood, with Jurkat cell RNA spiked in. The subset was: FACS-sorted CD8+CD4-CCR7+CD45RA+ naive T cells. The receptors derive from a human donor in good health. Some libraries in this study had Jurkat cell RNA spiked in.

This clonotype appeared once. The chain has TRBV20-1 and TRBJ2-7, with TRBD2 matching 7 bases. The J segment lost 2 bases and the V segment lost 2 bases, leaving 3 bases of the junction unmatched. The CDR3 has 13 residues. Germline V gene data show CDR1 as DFQATT and CDR2 as SNEGSKA (reference sequence). CDR3 protein: CSARTSAAYEQYF. The CDR3, as DNA: TGCAGTGCTAGAACTAGCGCAGCCTACGAGCAGTACTTC.

This clonotype was picked up many times. The CDR3 sequence is CASSLVWREGEETQYF. CDR3 nucleotide sequence: TGTGCCAGCAGCCTCGTCTGGCGGGAGGGGGAAGAGACCCAGTACTTC. This sequence joins TRBV5-5 and TRBJ2-5; TRBD2 agrees at 9 bases. The CDR3 has 16 amino acids. Germline lookup yields CDR1 SGHKS and CDR2 YYEKEE (reference sequence). V lost 4 bases and J lost 3; bases outside the gene matches: 10.

This chain joins TRBV30 and TRBJ1-1, with unresolved D. V lost 5 bases, J lost 0 bases, and 7 bases lay in between. In germline, CDR1 is GTSNPN, CDR2 SVGIG (reference sequence). The CDR3 is made up of 12 amino acids. The CDR3 bases are TGTGCCTGGGGCCCGGTGAACACTGAAGCTTTCTTT. It codes for CAWGPVNTEAFF.

This clonotype occurred many times. The chain employs TRBV5-4 and TRBJ1-2; 12 nucleotides align to TRBD1. This CDR3 is built from 15 residues. The J segment lost 7 bases and the V segment lost 0 bases, leaving 4 bases of the junction unmatched. Per germline, CDR1 SGHNT and CDR2 YYREEE (reference sequence). Here the CDR3 reads CASSLGRDRGRGYTF. In DNA form, the CDR3 reads TGTGCCAGCAGCTTGGGTCGGGACAGGGGGCGTGGCTACACCTTC.

This clonotype has ten or more counts. The chain couples TRBV2 to TRBJ2-3, with 10 bases matching TRBD2. The germline CDR1 and CDR2 sequences are SNHLY and FYNNEI. With V trimmed by 1 base and J by 7 bases, 5 bases remained unmatched. The CDR3 contains 15 residues. This chain's CDR3 is CASSEGAGGPNTQYF. For the CDR3, the DNA is TGTGCCAGCAGTGAAGGAGCGGGGGGGCCGAATACGCAGTATTTT.

Note on this clonotype: Possible read error: a much larger clone is one base away. This likely comes from a read error, as the CDR3 has no conserved phenylalanine or tryptophan at its end. The V call is TRBV14, the J call TRBJ2-5; 9 bases line up with TRBD1. The CDR3 totals 15 residues. The trim removed 3 bases at V and 6 bases at J, leaving 8 bases unmatched. From germline, CDR1 is SGHDN and CDR2 FVKESK. The CDR3 protein is CASSQPGTGLQTQYL. In nucleotides, the CDR3 is TGTGCCAGCAGCCAGCCCGGGACAGGGCTACAGACCCAGTACCTC.

The chain is built from TRBV19 and TRBJ2-3; 9 bases fit TRBD1. V trimming: 6 bases; J trimming: 2 bases; junction bases outside the gene matches: 12. From germline, CDR1 is LNHDA and CDR2 SQIVND (reference sequence). The CDR3 covers 17 residues. In DNA form, the CDR3 reads TGTGCCAGTAGAGAGAGCACTGGGACAGGGAACACAGATACGCAGTATTTT. Translating gives CASRESTGTGNTDTQYF.

The rearrangement links TRBV6-1 to TRBJ1-5; no reliable D call. The CDR3 consists of 15 residues. Germline V lookup: CDR1 MNHNS, CDR2 SASEGT. Between the trimmed V and J ends, which lost 2 bases and 0 bases, there was a span of 8 bases. CDR3 coding DNA: TGTGCCAGCAGTGAATGGGGATATAGCAATCAGCCCCAGCATTTT. This translates into CASSEWGYSNQPQHF.

The chain joins TRBV10-3 to TRBJ2-1; tentative D call: TRBD2 (5 bases). Trimming stripped 7 bases from V and 5 bases from J, with 12 bases between. This CDR3 contains 13 residues. CDR1 is ENHRY, CDR2 SYGVKD, per germline. The CDR3 nucleotides are TGTGCCATCACGGCGGACTCTCACAATGAGCAGTTCTTC. Translated: CAITADSHNEQFF.

This clonotype was recorded at least ten times. The chain links TRBV3-1 to TRBJ1-3, with D hard to call. V lost 2 bases and J 1 base, leaving 0 bases between the germline ends. Germline CDR1 reads LGHDT; CDR2 reads YNNKEL (reference sequence). The CDR3 sequence is 12 residues long. The CDR3 reads CASSQSGNTIYF. CDR3 in DNA: TGTGCCAGCAGCCAATCTGGAAACACCATATATTTT.

The chain employs TRBV7-6 and TRBJ1-1; D might be TRBD1 (5 bases). CDR3 length: 15 residues. Germline-derived CDR1 and CDR2 are SGHVS and FNYEAQ. V lost 1 base to trimming and J lost 6 bases, with 15 bases between them. The CDR3 reads CASSLGGGSAAEAFF. The DNA for the CDR3 is TGTGCCAGCAGCTTAGGGGGGGGGTCCGCCGCTGAAGCTTTCTTT.

The V call is TRBV5-1, the J call TRBJ2-1; TRBD1 agrees at 9 bases. Trimming at V came to 4 bases and at J to 2 bases, leaving 7 bases not matched to a gene. The V gene's germline CDR1 is SGHRS and CDR2 YFSETQ. The CDR3 sequence is 16 residues long. Here the CDR3 DNA reads TGCGCCAGCAGCAACCGGGACAGGGACCCCTACAATGAGCAGTTCTTC. Amino acid sequence: CASSNRDRDPYNEQFF.

The J gene is TRBJ2-7, the V gene TRBV6-5, with TRBD1 matching 11 bases. The CDR3 has 16 residues. The germline gives CDR1 MNHEY, CDR2 SVGAGI. The ends lost 0 bases at V and 6 bases at J; junction bases unmatched: 7. The CDR3 region is CASSYSVLGTGGEQYF. The CDR3 nucleotides are TGTGCCAGCAGTTACTCGGTCTTGGGGACAGGGGGCGAGCAGTACTTC.

This clonotype was detected ten times or more. This chain joins TRBV4-3 and TRBJ2-3, with 10 bases matching TRBD2. This CDR3 has 17 residues. V lost 3 bases, J lost 4 bases, and 10 bases stayed unmatched. Per the germline V gene, CDR1 is LGHNA and CDR2 is YSLEER. CDR3: CASSQAESGGASDTQYF. Written as DNA, the CDR3 is TGCGCCAGCAGCCAGGCCGAGAGCGGGGGGGCGTCAGATACGCAGTATTTT.

V gene TRBV12-5 combines with J gene TRBJ1-1; D is undetermined. The CDR3 extends over 15 amino acids. Germline assignment: CDR1 LGHNT and CDR2 FRNRAP. V was clipped by 6 bases and J by 0 bases, with 14 bases between them. The CDR3 nucleotides are TGTGCTAGTGGGATACAAGGACCAATGAACACTGAAGCTTTCTTT. Protein: CASGIQGPMNTEAFF.

The chain employs TRBV11-2 and TRBJ1-4; D is uncertain. V gave up 2 bases and J gave up 5 bases, with 15 bases separating them. Germline V CDR1 and CDR2: SGHAT, FQNNGV. This CDR3 comprises 16 residues. The CDR3 is CASSLNSWDNNEKLFF. The CDR3 DNA is TGTGCCAGCAGCTTAAATTCGTGGGATAACAATGAAAAACTGTTTTTT.

This clonotype was counted at least ten times. The V gene is TRBV10-3, the J gene TRBJ2-5; D possibly corresponds to TRBD1 (5 bases). Trimming took off 3 bases at V and 5 bases at J, with 19 bases between the two ends. CDR3 length equals 16 residues. Looked up from germline, CDR1 is ENHRY and CDR2 is SYGVKD. The CDR3 reads CAISDSQGSSIETQYF. CDR3 bases: TGTGCCATCAGTGATAGCCAGGGAAGCTCAATTGAGACCCAGTACTTC.

Concerning this clonotype: A much bigger clone sits one base away, suggesting this may be a read error. The chain has TRBV18 and TRBJ2-1; D gene ambiguous. Germline loops: CDR1 KGHSH, CDR2 LQKENI. The CDR3 is made up of 17 amino acids. CDR3 nucleotides: TGTGCCAGCTCACCAAGAGTCGCGAGGTACTCCTACAATGAGCGGTTCTTC. It translates to CASSPRVARYSYNERFF.

This clonotype has more than one count but fewer than ten. This chain joins TRBV15 and TRBJ2-7; no firm D call. From germline, CDR1 is LNHNV and CDR2 YYDKDF (reference sequence). V was shortened by 3 bases and J by 5 bases, with 8 bases between the two germline ends. This CDR3 is 12 amino acids long. The CDR3 region is CATSRYGDEQYF. CDR3 coding DNA: TGTGCCACCAGCAGGTATGGGGACGAGCAGTACTTC.

In the case of this clonotype: A much larger clone differs from this one at a single base, so this may be a read error. Without the conserved terminal phenylalanine or tryptophan, this CDR3 likely stems from a read error. The chain carries TRBV13 and TRBJ1-2; D is unresolved. The germline V gene has CDR1 PRHDT and CDR2 FYEKMQ (reference sequence). V was cut by 8 bases and J by 8 bases, with 3 bases left in between. The CDR3 runs 8 residues. The CDR3 loop is CASYGYTS. The CDR3 DNA reads as TGTGCCAGCTACGGCTACACCTCC.

This clonotype was seen repeatedly, ten times or more. J is TRBJ2-3 and V is TRBV29-1; D is tentatively TRBD1 or TRBD2 (5 bases each). Germline V CDR1 and CDR2: SQVTM, ANQGSEA. V lost 8 bases to trimming and J lost 8 bases, with 20 bases between them. CDR3 length: 13 amino acids. The CDR3 DNA reads TGCAGCTCGCCAGCTCCCGCCGGGACTACGCAGTATTTT. It translates to CSSPAPAGTTQYF.

In this sample, this clonotype turned up many times. The rearrangement uses TRBV27 and TRBJ2-1, with 8 bases aligning to TRBD1. This CDR3 is built from 14 residues. The V and J ends lost 3 bases and 9 bases, in that order; junction bases with no gene match: 7. The germline V gene encodes CDR1 MNHEY and CDR2 SMNVEV (reference sequence). The CDR3 nucleotides are TGTGCCAGCAGTTTTTCAGGGGGCGAGGGTGAGCAGTTCTTC. Translating it yields CASSFSGGEGEQFF.

This clonotype occurred many times. The chain's CDR3 is CASSYSAGVGDTQYF. DNA for the CDR3: TGTGCCAGCAGTTACTCAGCAGGGGTTGGCGATACGCAGTATTTT. The V call is TRBV6-5, the J call TRBJ2-3; D is perhaps TRBD1 (6 bases). This CDR3 contains 15 residues. Trimming took off 0 bases at V and 6 bases at J, with 13 bases between the two ends. The V gene's germline CDR1 is MNHEY and CDR2 SVGAGI.

This clonotype was seen more than once but under ten times. The V gene is TRBV9, the J gene TRBJ2-5, with 11 bases that match TRBD2. There are 15 residues in the CDR3. CDR1 and CDR2 (germline): SGDLS, YYNGEE. V shed 3 bases, J shed 1 base, and the junction held 2 bases outside the gene matches. The CDR3, as DNA: TGTGCCAGCAGCGCGCTAGCGGGGGGCCAAGAGACCCAGTACTTC. Amino acids: CASSALAGGQETQYF.

This clonotype was seen a handful of times. The chain has TRBV7-8 and TRBJ2-7, with unresolved D. There are 15 residues in the CDR3. V was cut by 5 bases and J by 0 bases, with 14 bases left in between. CDR1 and CDR2 (germline): SGHVS, FQNEAQ. Written as DNA, the CDR3 is TGTGCCAGCAGCCCCGAAGGCGGTGCCTCCTACGAGCAGTACTTC. Residues: CASSPEGGASYEQYF.

This clonotype was seen many times. The gene calls are TRBV6-5 and TRBJ2-6; 11 bases align to TRBD1. The germline CDR1 and CDR2 sequences are MNHEY and SVGAGI. With V trimmed by 6 bases and J by 4 bases, 11 bases remained unmatched. CDR3 length: 18 residues. CDR3 in amino acids: CASRPFGTGGTGANVLTF. The CDR3 nucleotides read TGTGCCAGCAGGCCCTTTGGGACAGGGGGTACCGGGGCCAACGTCCTGACTTTC.

Regarding this clonotype: A much more abundant neighbour one base away suggests this may be a read error. The genes are TRBV30 and TRBJ1-5; TRBD1 aligns across 7 bases. The CDR3 has 13 amino acids. The germline V gene has CDR1 GTSNPN and CDR2 SVGIG (reference sequence). The CDR3 nucleotides are TGTGCCCGGAGGGGGCCAGGGAATCAGCCCCAGCATTTT. It is translated as CARRGPGNQPQHF.

For this clonotype: At one of its ends the junction is not consistent with the germline gene, which may arise from a read error. CDR3 protein: CATSDNRASTGSGQPYEQHF. DNA for the CDR3: TGTGCCACCAGTGATAACAGGGCATCCACGGGGAGCGGGCAACCCTACGAGCAGCACTTC. The chain has TRBV24-1 and TRBJ2-7, with D perhaps being TRBD1 or TRBD2 (6 bases each). Germline V CDR1 and CDR2: KGHDR, SFDVKD. The CDR3 is 20 amino acids.

J is TRBJ2-1 and V is TRBV4-3; the D call may be TRBD1 or TRBD2 (5 bases each). The V gene's germline CDR1 is LGHNA and CDR2 YSLEER. The CDR3 is made up of 14 amino acids. V was trimmed by 0 bases and J by 7 bases, leaving 10 bases between them. The DNA for the CDR3 is TGCGCCAGCAGCCAAGATAATGGGGGTAATGAGCAGTTCTTC. It encodes CASSQDNGGNEQFF.

In this sample, this clonotype turned up a few times. The V and J genes are TRBV5-1 and TRBJ2-7, with D possibly TRBD1 on 5 matching bases. Trimming took off 0 bases at V and 3 bases at J, with 10 bases between the two ends. Germline values: CDR1 SGHRS, CDR2 YFSETQ. This CDR3 spans 14 amino acids. The CDR3 DNA reads TGCGCCAGCAGCTTGGAGGACAACCTCTACGAGCAGTACTTC. Amino acids: CASSLEDNLYEQYF.